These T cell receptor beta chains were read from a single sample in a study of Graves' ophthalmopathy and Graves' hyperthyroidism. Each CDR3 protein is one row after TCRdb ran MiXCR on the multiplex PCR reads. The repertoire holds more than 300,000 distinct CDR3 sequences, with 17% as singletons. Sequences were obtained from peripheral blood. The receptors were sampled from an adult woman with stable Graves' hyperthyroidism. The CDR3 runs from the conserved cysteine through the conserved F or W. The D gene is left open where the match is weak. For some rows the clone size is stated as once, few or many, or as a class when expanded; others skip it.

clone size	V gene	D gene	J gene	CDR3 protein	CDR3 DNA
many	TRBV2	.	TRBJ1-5	CASSDRLYGNQPQHF	TGTGCCAGCAGTGACAGGCTATACGGCAATCAGCCCCAGCATTTT
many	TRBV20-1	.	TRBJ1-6	CSGGQANSPLHF	TGCAGTGGTGGTCAGGCAAATTCACCCCTCCACTTT
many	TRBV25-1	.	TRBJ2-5	CASSEEGVRAQETQYF	TGTGCCAGCAGTGAAGAGGGGGTAAGGGCCCAAGAGACCCAGTACTTC
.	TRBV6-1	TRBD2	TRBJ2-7	CAIKAGTASPEQYF	TGTGCCATTAAAGCGGGGACGGCTTCGCCCGAGCAGTACTTC
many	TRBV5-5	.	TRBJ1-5	CASSFLSGGNQPQHF	TGTGCCAGCAGCTTTCTTTCAGGGGGCAATCAGCCCCAGCATTTT
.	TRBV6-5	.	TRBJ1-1	CASSYRGRSTEAFF	TGTGCCAGCAGTTACAGGGGCCGTAGCACTGAAGCTTTCTTT
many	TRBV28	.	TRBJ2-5	CASSFGQYQETQYF	TGTGCCAGCAGTTTCGGGCAGTACCAAGAGACCCAGTACTTC
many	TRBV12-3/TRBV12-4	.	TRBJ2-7	CASSSHSRGLRREQYF	TGTGCCAGCAGTTCACATAGCAGGGGCTTGCGTCGCGAGCAGTACTTC
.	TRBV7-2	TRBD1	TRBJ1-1	CASSVTGIASAFF	TGTGCCAGCAGCGTGACAGGGATTGCGTCAGCTTTCTTT
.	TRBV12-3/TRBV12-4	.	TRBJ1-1	CACSSSGSPNTEAFF	TGTGCCTGCAGTTCGTCGGGATCCCCGAACACTGAAGCTTTCTTT
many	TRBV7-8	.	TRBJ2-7	CASSLDAVGYEQYF	TGTGCCAGCAGCTTAGACGCCGTCGGCTACGAGCAGTACTTC
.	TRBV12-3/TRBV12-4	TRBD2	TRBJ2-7	CASSSGTSGGEQYF	TGTGCCAGCAGTTCCGGTACTAGCGGGGGTGAGCAGTACTTC
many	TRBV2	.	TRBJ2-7	CASREGGNSYEQYF	TGTGCCAGCAGAGAGGGGGGGAACTCCTACGAGCAGTACTTC
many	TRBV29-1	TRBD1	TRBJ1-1	CSVDGQGVTGEAFF	TGCAGCGTTGATGGTCAGGGGGTCACGGGTGAAGCTTTCTTT
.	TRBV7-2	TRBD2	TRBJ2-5	CASSLSSGRGQETQYF	TGTGCCAGCAGCTTGAGTAGCGGGAGAGGCCAAGAGACCCAGTACTTC
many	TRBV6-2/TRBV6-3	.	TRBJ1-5	CASSYAGRQPQHF	TGTGCCAGCAGTTACGCGGGTCGGCAGCCCCAGCATTTT
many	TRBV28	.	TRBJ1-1	CASSQREAFF	TGTGCCAGTAGTCAGAGAGAAGCTTTCTTT